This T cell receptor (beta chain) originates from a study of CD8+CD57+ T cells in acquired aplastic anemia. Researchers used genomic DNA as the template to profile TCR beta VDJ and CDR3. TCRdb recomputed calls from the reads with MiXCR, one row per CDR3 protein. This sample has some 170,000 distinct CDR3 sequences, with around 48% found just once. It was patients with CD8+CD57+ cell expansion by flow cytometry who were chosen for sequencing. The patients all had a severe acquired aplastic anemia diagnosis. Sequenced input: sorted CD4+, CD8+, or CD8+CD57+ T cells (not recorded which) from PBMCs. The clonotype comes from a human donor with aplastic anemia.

In nucleotides, the CDR3 is TGTGCCAGTACCCCGACAGGGGTGCCCTACGAGCAGTACTTC. This sequence encodes CASTPTGVPYEQYF. The V call is TRBV2, the J call TRBJ2-7; 8 bases line up with TRBD1. V was pared by 9 bases and J by 2 bases, with 9 bases of the junction left unmatched. CDR1 and CDR2 (germline): SNHLY, FYNNEI. This CDR3 region has 14 residues.